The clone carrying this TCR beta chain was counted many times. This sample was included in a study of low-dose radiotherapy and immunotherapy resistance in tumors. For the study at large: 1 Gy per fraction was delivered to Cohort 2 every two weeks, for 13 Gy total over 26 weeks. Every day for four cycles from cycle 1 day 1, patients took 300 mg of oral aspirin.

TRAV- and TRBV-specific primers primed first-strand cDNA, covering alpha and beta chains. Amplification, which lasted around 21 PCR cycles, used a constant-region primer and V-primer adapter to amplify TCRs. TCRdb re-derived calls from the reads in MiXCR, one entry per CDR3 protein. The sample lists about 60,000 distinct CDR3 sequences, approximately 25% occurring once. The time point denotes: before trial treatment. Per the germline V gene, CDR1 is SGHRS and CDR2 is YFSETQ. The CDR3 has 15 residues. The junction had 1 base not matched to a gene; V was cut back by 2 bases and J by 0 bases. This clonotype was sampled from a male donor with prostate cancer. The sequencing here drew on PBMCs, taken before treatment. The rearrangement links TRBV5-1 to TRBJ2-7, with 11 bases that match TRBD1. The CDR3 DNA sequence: TGCGCCAGCAGCTTTGGGACAGGGGGCTCCTACGAGCAGTACTTC. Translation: CASSFGTGGSYEQYF.